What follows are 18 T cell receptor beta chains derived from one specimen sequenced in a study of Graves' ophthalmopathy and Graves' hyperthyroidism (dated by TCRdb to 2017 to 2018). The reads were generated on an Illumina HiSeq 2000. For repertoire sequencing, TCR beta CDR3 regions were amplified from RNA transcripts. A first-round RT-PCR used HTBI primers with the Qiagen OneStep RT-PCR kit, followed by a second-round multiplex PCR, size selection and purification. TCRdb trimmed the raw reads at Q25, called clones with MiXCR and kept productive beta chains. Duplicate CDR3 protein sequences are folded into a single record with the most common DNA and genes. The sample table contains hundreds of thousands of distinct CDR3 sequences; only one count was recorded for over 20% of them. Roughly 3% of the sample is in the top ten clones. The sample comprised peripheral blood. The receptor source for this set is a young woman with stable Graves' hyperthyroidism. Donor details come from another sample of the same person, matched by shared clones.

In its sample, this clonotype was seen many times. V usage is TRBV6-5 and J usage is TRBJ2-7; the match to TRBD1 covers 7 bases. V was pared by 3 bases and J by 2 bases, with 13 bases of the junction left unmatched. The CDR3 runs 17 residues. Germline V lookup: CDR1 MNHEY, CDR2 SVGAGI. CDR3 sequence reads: CASSYTSSGQRAYEQYF. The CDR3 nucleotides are TGTGCCAGCAGTTATACATCCTCGGGACAGAGAGCCTACGAGCAGTACTTC.

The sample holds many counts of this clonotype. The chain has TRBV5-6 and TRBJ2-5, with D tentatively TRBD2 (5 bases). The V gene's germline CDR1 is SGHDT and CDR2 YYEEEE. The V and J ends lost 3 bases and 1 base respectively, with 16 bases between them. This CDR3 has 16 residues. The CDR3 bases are TGTGCCAGCAGCTGGAACTTAGCGAACTCCCAAGAGACCCAGTACTTC. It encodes CASSWNLANSQETQYF.

CDR3 protein: CASSWGTGEGQPQHF. DNA for the CDR3: TGTGCCAGCAGCTGGGGGACAGGGGAGGGACAGCCCCAGCATTTT. This rearrangement joins TRBV11-2 to TRBJ1-5; TRBD1 matches 10 bases. Looked up from germline, CDR1 is SGHAT and CDR2 is FQNNGV. The CDR3 extends over 15 amino acids. V was clipped by 4 bases and J by 7 bases; unmatched bases: 7.

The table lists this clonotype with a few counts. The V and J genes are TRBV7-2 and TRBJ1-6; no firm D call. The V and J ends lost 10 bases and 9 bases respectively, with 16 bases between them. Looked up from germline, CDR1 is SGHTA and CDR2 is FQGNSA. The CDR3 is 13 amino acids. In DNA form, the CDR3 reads TGTGCCATCAAAGACTTCCGAGGTTCACCCCTCCACTTT. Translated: CAIKDFRGSPLHF.

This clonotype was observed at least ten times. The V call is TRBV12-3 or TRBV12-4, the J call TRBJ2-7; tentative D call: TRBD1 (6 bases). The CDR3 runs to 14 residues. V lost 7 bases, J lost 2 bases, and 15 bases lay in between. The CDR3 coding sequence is TGTGCCAGCACCCGCGGAGCAGGGGCCTACGAGCAGTACTTC. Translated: CASTRGAGAYEQYF.

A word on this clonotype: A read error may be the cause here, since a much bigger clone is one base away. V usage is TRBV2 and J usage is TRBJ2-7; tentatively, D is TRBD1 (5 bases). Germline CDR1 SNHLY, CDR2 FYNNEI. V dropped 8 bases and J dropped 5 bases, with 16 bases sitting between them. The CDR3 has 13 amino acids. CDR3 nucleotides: TGTGCCAGCCGGGCGGACAAGATCGACGAGCAGTACTTC. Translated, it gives CASRADKIDEQYF.

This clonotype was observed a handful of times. The CDR3 nucleotides are TGTGCCTGGGGTCCAGGGAGGGCTCAGCCCCAGCATTTT. Translated: CAWGPGRAQPQHF. The V and J genes are TRBV30 and TRBJ1-5; weak D call: TRBD1 (5 bases). CDR3 length: 13 amino acids. Trimming pared 5 bases from V and 6 bases from J, leaving 14 bases between. Germline assignment: CDR1 GTSNPN and CDR2 SVGIG (reference sequence).

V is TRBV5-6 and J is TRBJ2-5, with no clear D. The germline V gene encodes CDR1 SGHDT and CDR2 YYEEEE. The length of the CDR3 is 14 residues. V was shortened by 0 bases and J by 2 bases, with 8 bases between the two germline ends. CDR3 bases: TGTGCCAGCAGCTTGGGGGTATTTCAAGAGACCCAGTACTTC. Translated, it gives CASSLGVFQETQYF.

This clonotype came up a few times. The DNA of the CDR3 is TGTGCCAGCAGTCTGTTCAATCAGGGGGCGGATGGCTACACCTTC. Translating it yields CASSLFNQGADGYTF. This rearrangement joins TRBV27 to TRBJ1-2; 8 nucleotides line up with TRBD1. CDR3 size: 15 residues. Germline CDR1 and CDR2: MNHEY and SMNVEV (reference sequence). Trimming cost V 5 bases and J 6 bases; bases outside gene matches: 11.

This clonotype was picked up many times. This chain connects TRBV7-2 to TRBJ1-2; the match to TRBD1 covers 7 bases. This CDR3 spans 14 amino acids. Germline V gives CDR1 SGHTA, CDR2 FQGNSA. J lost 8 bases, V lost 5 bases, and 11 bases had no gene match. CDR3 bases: TGTGCCAGCAGCATCGGGACAGCCCCTAGGGGCTACACCTTC. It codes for CASSIGTAPRGYTF.

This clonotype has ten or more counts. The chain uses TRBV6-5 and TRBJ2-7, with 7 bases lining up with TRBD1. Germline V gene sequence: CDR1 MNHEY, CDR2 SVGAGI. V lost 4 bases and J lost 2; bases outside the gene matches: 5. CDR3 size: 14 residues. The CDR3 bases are TGTGCCAGCAGTTCCTACAGGGGTCCCTACGAGCAGTACTTC. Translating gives CASSSYRGPYEQYF.

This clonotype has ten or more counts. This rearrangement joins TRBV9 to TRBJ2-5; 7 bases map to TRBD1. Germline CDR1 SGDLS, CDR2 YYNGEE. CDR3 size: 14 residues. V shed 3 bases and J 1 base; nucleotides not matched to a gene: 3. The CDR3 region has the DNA TGTGCCAGCAGCGACCGGGACAGCCAAGAGACCCAGTACTTC. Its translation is CASSDRDSQETQYF.

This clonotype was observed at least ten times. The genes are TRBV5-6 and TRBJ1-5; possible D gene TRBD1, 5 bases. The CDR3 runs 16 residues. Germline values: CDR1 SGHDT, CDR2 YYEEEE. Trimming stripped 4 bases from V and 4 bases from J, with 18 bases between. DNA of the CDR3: TGTGCCAGCAGCCCCTACCGCGCAGGGCATAATCAGCCCCAGCATTTT. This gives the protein CASSPYRAGHNQPQHF.

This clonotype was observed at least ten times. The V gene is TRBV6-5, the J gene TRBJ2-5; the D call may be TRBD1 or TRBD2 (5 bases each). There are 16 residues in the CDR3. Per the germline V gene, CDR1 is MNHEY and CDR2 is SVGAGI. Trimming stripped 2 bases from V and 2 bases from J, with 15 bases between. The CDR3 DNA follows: TGTGCCAGCAGTTACGTCCGGGGCCATCCACAAGAGACCCAGTACTTC. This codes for CASSYVRGHPQETQYF.

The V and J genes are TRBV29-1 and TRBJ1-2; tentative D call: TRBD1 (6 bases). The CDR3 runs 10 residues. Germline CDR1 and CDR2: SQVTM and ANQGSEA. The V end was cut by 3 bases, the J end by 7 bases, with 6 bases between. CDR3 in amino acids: CSVEGAGYTF. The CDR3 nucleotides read TGCAGCGTTGAGGGGGCTGGCTACACCTTC.

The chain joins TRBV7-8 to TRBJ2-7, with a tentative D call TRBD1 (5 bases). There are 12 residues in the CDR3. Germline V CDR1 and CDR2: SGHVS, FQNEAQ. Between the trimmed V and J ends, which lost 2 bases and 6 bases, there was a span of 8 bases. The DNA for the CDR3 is TGTGCCAGCAGCTTACTTGGGGCCGAGCAGTACTTC. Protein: CASSLLGAEQYF.

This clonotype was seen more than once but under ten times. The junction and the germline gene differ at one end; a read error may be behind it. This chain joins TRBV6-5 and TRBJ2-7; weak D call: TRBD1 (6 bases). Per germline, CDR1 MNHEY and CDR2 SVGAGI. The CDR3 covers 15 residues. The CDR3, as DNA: TGTGCCAGCAGTTATATTCCGGCACAGGGTTACGATCAGTACTTC. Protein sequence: CASSYIPAQGYDQYF.

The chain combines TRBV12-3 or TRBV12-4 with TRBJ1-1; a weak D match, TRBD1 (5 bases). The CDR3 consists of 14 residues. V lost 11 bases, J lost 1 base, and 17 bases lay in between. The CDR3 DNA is TGTGCCGGCAAACCGGCAGGACAGAACACTGAAGCTTTCTTT. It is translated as CAGKPAGQNTEAFF.